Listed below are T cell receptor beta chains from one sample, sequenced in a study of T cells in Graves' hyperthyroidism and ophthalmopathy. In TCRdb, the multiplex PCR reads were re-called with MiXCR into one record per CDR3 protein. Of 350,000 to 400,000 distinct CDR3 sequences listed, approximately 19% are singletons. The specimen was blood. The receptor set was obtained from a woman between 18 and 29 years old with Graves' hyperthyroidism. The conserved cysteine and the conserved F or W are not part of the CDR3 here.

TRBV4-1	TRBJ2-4	ASSQPGLSVAKNIQY
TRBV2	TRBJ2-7	ASSDMTGGHLEQY
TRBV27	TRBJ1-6	ASSLSPRSSYNSPLH
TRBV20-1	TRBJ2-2	SAELAGASPNTGELF
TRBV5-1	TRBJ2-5	ASSSTYRGQETQY
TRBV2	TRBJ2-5	ASKIAGLQETQY
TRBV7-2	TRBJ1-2	ASRGGGWKYGYT
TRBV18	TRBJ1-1	ASLLRQGDTEAF
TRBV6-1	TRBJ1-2	ASSDYDRPTNYGYT
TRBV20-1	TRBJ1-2	SARGLTSGHGYT
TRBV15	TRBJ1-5	ATSLDSLWRNQPQH
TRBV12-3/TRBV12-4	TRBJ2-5	ASSLSRTAQETQY
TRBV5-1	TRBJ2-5	ASYYGTGRGETQY
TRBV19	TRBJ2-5	ASSMGLAGDGETQY
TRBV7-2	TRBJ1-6	ASSPGTSSPLH
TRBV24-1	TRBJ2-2	ATLAGDTGELF
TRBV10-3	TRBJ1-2	AISEPTVNYGYT
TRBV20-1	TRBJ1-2	SARDQIGGIKNYGYT
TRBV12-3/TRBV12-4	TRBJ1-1	ASSLRVRGMDEAF
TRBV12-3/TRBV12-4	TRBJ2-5	ASSLGTGQGETQY
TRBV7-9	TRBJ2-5	ASSLVGREQETQY
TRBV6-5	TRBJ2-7	ASSSQGRGYEQY
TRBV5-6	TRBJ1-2	ASSLFDREGYT
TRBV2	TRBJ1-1	ASMLEGVAEAF
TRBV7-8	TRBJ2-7	ASSLGGQTYEQY
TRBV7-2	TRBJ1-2	ASSREGYGYT
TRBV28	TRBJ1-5	ASTMWGTGANQPQH
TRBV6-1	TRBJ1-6	ASTPGTGSSPLH
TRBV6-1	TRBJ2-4	ASAESRTKNIQY
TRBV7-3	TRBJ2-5	ASSLTFMETQY
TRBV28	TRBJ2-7	ASSLQTESYEQY
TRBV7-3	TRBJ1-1	ASSLTGGDTEAC
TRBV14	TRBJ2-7	ASSEGQGSEQY